This T cell receptor beta chain was found in a study of CD8+CD57+ T cells in acquired aplastic anemia. Overall study: DNA recovered from sorted CD4+ and CD8+ cells had a mean of approximately 3.4 ug.

CDR1 SGHRS and CDR2 YFSETQ come from the germline V gene. The germline V and J ends were trimmed by 5 bases and 2 bases, with 8 bases remaining between them. The CDR3 extends over 12 amino acids. Regarding this clonotype: Its antigen is unidentified.

Study observations and caveats: Fewer than 35 sequences, all CD8+ CDR3, were shared between patients and controls.

Profiling of TCR beta VDJ combinations and CDR3 sequences used genomic DNA as template. One entry per CDR3 protein results from TCRdb running MiXCR on the reads. The repertoire consists of over 150,000 distinct CDR3 sequences, with over 55% occurring once and the leading ten covering about 50%. CD8+CD57+ cell expansion had been shown by flow cytometry in patients chosen for sequencing. Everyone among the patients had severe acquired aplastic anemia. No patient had been given any therapy when blood was sampled. The source of this sequence is a human donor with aplastic anemia. V and J are TRBV5-1 and TRBJ2-7; the D is unclear. What was sequenced was sorted CD4+, CD8+, or CD8+CD57+ T cells (not recorded which) from PBMCs. In DNA, the CDR3 is TGCGCCAGCAGTCGCACTACCTACGAGCAGTACTTC. Its protein product is CASSRTTYEQYF.